This TCR beta chain emerged from a study of graft-versus-host responses after intestinal transplantation. V was pared by 5 bases and J by 12 bases, with 16 bases between. Germline lookup yields CDR1 MNHEY and CDR2 SVGAGI. This CDR3 comprises 13 residues. Study-wide points: Subjects displaying graft-donor T cell macrochimerism possessed elevated graft-versus-host to host-versus-graft clonal ratios inside allografts.

Assay: immunoSEQ multiplex PCR; the TCRdb copy retains only in-frame clones and omits some. The sample has roughly 53,000 clones, about 89% seen once. Of note for this clone: Its cognate antigen is unknown.

Sequencing used PBMCs, obtained roughly 660 days after intestinal transplant. The J gene is TRBJ1-4, the V gene TRBV6-5; D is perhaps TRBD1 (5 bases). The clonotype originates from a human patient who received an intestinal transplant, so some T cells may come from the graft donor. The CDR3 bases are TGTGCCAGCAGTGGGTACGAATCGGGGCAACTGTTTTTT. As protein: CASSGYESGQLFF.